The 26 T cell receptor beta chains below were found in one sample sequenced in a study of cytomegalovirus exposure and HLA in healthy donors. PCR was performed using 60 Vbeta and 13 Jbeta primers. Only in-frame clones appear in the TCRdb table, and some are missing; sequencing was by immunoSEQ multiplex PCR. Found here are 100,000 to 150,000 clones, approximately 85% of them singletons; the top ten hold about 8.6%. The sample comprised PBMCs. These receptors all stem from a woman aged 45-65 years in good health and CMV-seropositive.

This chain uses TRBV11-2 with TRBJ1-1; D call uncertain. CDR3 length: 14 amino acids. Germline assignment: CDR1 SGHAT and CDR2 FQNNGV. The ends were cut back, 5 bases at V and 0 bases at J, with 10 bases in the middle. Written as DNA, the CDR3 is TGTGCCAGCAGCCCCGGGAGGATGAACACTGAAGCTTTCTTT. This encodes CASSPGRMNTEAFF. The full variable domain, rest sourced from reference TRBV11-2 and TRBJ1-1, is EAGVAQSPRYKIIEKRQSVAFWCNPISGHATLYWYQQILGQGPKLLIQFQNNGVVDDSQLPKDRFSAERLKGVDSTLKIQPAKLEDSAVYLCASSPGRMNTEAFFGQGTRLTVV.

The chain is built from TRBV6-6 and TRBJ2-2; D gene uncertain. With 0 bases removed from V and 6 bases from J, the gap between germline ends came to 2 bases. The CDR3 contains 12 residues. Germline loops: CDR1 MNHNY, CDR2 SVGAGI (reference sequence). The CDR3 here is CASSYSAGELFF. The CDR3 DNA reads TGTGCCAGCAGTTACTCCGCCGGGGAGCTGTTTTTT.

The chain has TRBV23-1 and TRBJ2-7; 13 bases agree with TRBD2. TRBV23-1 belongs to the ORF category, with a function that is uncertain. There are 22 residues in the CDR3. J gave up 7 bases and V 4 bases, and 28 bases lay outside the gene matches. The CDR3 coding sequence is TGCGCCAGCAGTCCTCCGGGACAGGGTGGACTAGCGGGAGAATCTTCTTGGGTGGAGCAGTACTTC. Protein sequence: CASSPPGQGGLAGESSWVEQYF.

The rearrangement uses TRBV4-3 and TRBJ1-1; 7 nucleotides align to TRBD1. The V gene's germline CDR1 is LGHNA and CDR2 YSLEER. This CDR3 has 17 residues. With 0 bases clipped from V and 4 bases from J, the junction kept 11 bases outside the gene matches. The CDR3 here is CASSQEVGGFGGTEAFF. The CDR3 DNA reads as TGCGCCAGCAGCCAAGAGGTAGGGGGCTTTGGGGGCACTGAAGCTTTCTTT.

The gene calls are TRBV6-1 and TRBJ2-5, with D maybe TRBD1 (6 bases). V shed 3 bases and J shed 1 base, with 9 bases lying between them. The CDR3 sequence is 14 residues long. Germline V gene sequence: CDR1 MNHNS, CDR2 SASEGT. CDR3 loop: CASSDWTAQETQYF. The DNA for the CDR3 is TGTGCCAGCAGTGACTGGACAGCCCAAGAGACCCAGTACTTC.

This clone was picked up a small number of times. This chain joins TRBV13 and TRBJ2-7, with 12 bases that match TRBD1. Trimming cost V 2 bases and J 4 bases; bases outside gene matches: 3. Per germline, CDR1 PRHDT and CDR2 FYEKMQ (reference sequence). This CDR3 is built from 15 residues. This chain's CDR3 is CASSLLGQGAYEQYF. The CDR3 region has the DNA TGTGCCAGCAGCTTATTGGGACAGGGGGCTTACGAGCAGTACTTC.

This clone appeared a few times. The V gene is TRBV5-1, the J gene TRBJ2-5; the D is unclear. There are 12 residues in the CDR3. The germline CDR1 and CDR2 sequences are SGHRS and YFSETQ. V was trimmed by 0 bases and J by 4 bases, leaving 4 bases between them. CDR3: CASSLAGETQYF. CDR3 in DNA: TGCGCCAGCAGCTTGGCCGGAGAGACCCAGTACTTC.

The chain recombines TRBV7-2 with TRBJ1-6, with D possibly being TRBD1 (5 bases). This CDR3 has 14 residues. Trimming cost V 2 bases and J 14 bases, with 16 bases left between them. In germline, CDR1 is SGHTA, CDR2 FQGNSA. CDR3 amino acids: CASSLRMGEVSLHF. The CDR3 nucleotides are TGTGCCAGCAGCTTAAGAATGGGGGAGGTATCCCTCCACTTT.

The J gene is TRBJ2-7, the V gene TRBV9; 7 bases align to TRBD1. This CDR3 is built from 13 residues. CDR1 is SGDLS and CDR2 is YYNGEE in the germline V gene. With 4 bases clipped from V and 4 bases from J, the junction kept 5 bases outside the gene matches. The CDR3 region has the DNA TGTGCCAGCAGCCGCCGGGACAGATACGAGCAGTACTTC. Its translation is CASSRRDRYEQYF.

This clone came up once. V usage is TRBV2 and J usage is TRBJ2-4; 11 bases fit TRBD1. This CDR3 spans 13 amino acids. Looked up from germline, CDR1 is SNHLY and CDR2 is FYNNEI. The ends lost 6 bases at V and 8 bases at J; junction bases unmatched: 3. The CDR3 sequence is CASRGTGGDIQYF. CDR3 nucleotide sequence: TGTGCCAGCAGGGGGACAGGGGGGGACATTCAGTACTTC.

V usage is TRBV6-5 and J usage is TRBJ1-5; no reliable D call. CDR3 length: 16 amino acids. Germline assignment: CDR1 MNHEY and CDR2 SVGAGI. Trimming pared 4 bases from V and 1 base from J, leaving 14 bases between. The CDR3 loop reads CASSFYRSRSNQPQHF. CDR3 DNA: TGTGCCAGCAGTTTTTACAGATCCCGAAGCAATCAGCCCCAGCATTTT.

The gene calls are TRBV15 and TRBJ1-5, with a possible D match to TRBD1 (6 bases). In germline, CDR1 is LNHNV, CDR2 YYDKDF (reference sequence). The CDR3 is 15 amino acids. V lost 0 bases to trimming and J lost 4 bases, with 10 bases between them. The CDR3 spells CATSRDNGQNQPQHF. DNA for the CDR3: TGTGCCACCAGCAGAGATAATGGACAGAATCAGCCCCAGCATTTT.

The CDR3, as DNA: TGTGCCAGCAGCTTAACAGGAGGGACCCAAGAGACCCAGTACTTC. This codes for CASSLTGGTQETQYF. This chain connects TRBV7-3 to TRBJ2-5, with D maybe TRBD2 (6 bases). The CDR3 contains 15 residues. CDR1 SGHTA and CDR2 FQGTGA come from the germline V gene. V lost 0 bases and J 1 base, leaving 9 bases between the germline ends.

This clone was seen more than once but under ten times. The chain joins TRBV7-3 to TRBJ2-7; 7 positions match TRBD1. Unmatched junction bases numbered 3, after V lost 2 bases and J lost 5 bases. The CDR3 sequence is 13 residues long. Germline loops: CDR1 SGHTA, CDR2 FQGTGA. Here the CDR3 DNA reads TGTGCCAGCAGCTTAGGCCAGGGGGACGAGCAGTACTTC. It is translated as CASSLGQGDEQYF. The full variable domain, its missing parts supplied by reference TRBV7-3 and TRBJ2-7, is GAGVSQTPSNKVTEKGKYVELRCDPISGHTALYWYRQSLGQGPEFLIYFQGTGAADDSGLPNDRFFAVRPEGSVSTLKIQRTERGDSAVYLCASSLGQGDEQYFGPGTRLTVT.

This sequence joins TRBV7-3 and TRBJ2-1; D is uncertain. The CDR3 sequence is 14 residues long. Per germline, CDR1 SGHTA and CDR2 FQGTGA. The germline V and J ends were trimmed by 0 bases and 8 bases, with 11 bases remaining between them. The CDR3 reads CASSLTGVGDEQFF. The CDR3 bases are TGTGCCAGCAGCTTAACAGGCGTAGGAGATGAGCAGTTCTTC. The variable domain in full, completed from reference TRBV7-3 and TRBJ2-1, reads GAGVSQTPSNKVTEKGKYVELRCDPISGHTALYWYRQSLGQGPEFLIYFQGTGAADDSGLPNDRFFAVRPEGSVSTLKIQRTERGDSAVYLCASSLTGVGDEQFFGPGTRLTVL.

The chain is built from TRBV7-3 and TRBJ2-6, with unresolved D. V dropped 5 bases and J dropped 2 bases, with 10 bases sitting between them. CDR3 length: 15 residues. In germline, CDR1 is SGHTA, CDR2 FQGTGA. Here the CDR3 reads CASSVGSTGANVLTF. The CDR3 nucleotides read TGTGCCAGCAGCGTTGGCAGTACTGGGGCCAACGTCCTGACTTTC.

This rearrangement joins TRBV5-1 to TRBJ2-3; tentative D call: TRBD2 (6 bases). V shed 0 bases and J shed 1 base, with 12 bases lying between them. The CDR3 has 16 amino acids. CDR1 is SGHRS and CDR2 is YFSETQ in the germline V gene. This CDR3 is CASSLGLVWGTDTQYF. DNA for the CDR3: TGCGCCAGCAGCTTGGGACTAGTTTGGGGCACAGATACGCAGTATTTT.

The V gene is TRBV28, the J gene TRBJ2-7; D remains unclear. The CDR3 length is 14 residues. Germline lookup yields CDR1 MDHEN and CDR2 SYDVKM. V was clipped by 6 bases and J by 4 bases, with 16 bases between them. The DNA of the CDR3 is TGTGCCAGCAGCTATAAAGGCGAGGTGTACGAGCAGTACTTC. It translates to CASSYKGEVYEQYF.

This clone was recorded a few times. The chain joins TRBV9 to TRBJ2-1; 10 bases map to TRBD2. Per the germline V gene, CDR1 is SGDLS and CDR2 is YYNGEE. Trimming cost V 0 bases and J 0 bases; bases outside gene matches: 12. The CDR3 consists of 20 residues. CDR3 in DNA: TGTGCCAGCAGCGTAGCTGGCGGAAGTAGCGGGGGGTACTCCTACAATGAGCAGTTCTTC. Translation gives CASSVAGGSSGGYSYNEQFF.

This clone appeared once. The V gene is TRBV2, the J gene TRBJ1-2; TRBD1 might be the D (6 bases). Trimming cost V 6 bases and J 5 bases, with 10 bases left between them. The CDR3 runs 12 residues. Germline CDR1 and CDR2: SNHLY and FYNNEI. This CDR3 reads CASSRTEYGYTF. The CDR3 DNA sequence: TGTGCCAGCAGCCGGACAGAGTATGGCTACACCTTC.

V gene TRBV7-8 combines with J gene TRBJ1-2; 7 bases match TRBD1. Germline lookup yields CDR1 SGHVS and CDR2 FQNEAQ. Trimming cost V 5 bases and J 8 bases; bases outside gene matches: 8. This CDR3 has 13 amino acids. The CDR3 is CASSLGTVIGYTF. The DNA of the CDR3 is TGTGCCAGCAGCCTCGGGACAGTCATCGGCTACACCTTC.

The rearrangement links TRBV2 to TRBJ1-2; TRBD1 might be the D (6 bases). The CDR3 is 13 residues long. Germline CDR1 reads SNHLY; CDR2 reads FYNNEI. V lost 6 bases and J lost 7, with 15 bases in between. CDR3 DNA sequence: TGTGCCAGCAGCCCAAAGGGGACATTTGGCTACACCTTC. This translates into CASSPKGTFGYTF.

The J gene is TRBJ2-7, the V gene TRBV7-2; 10 nucleotides align to TRBD2. The CDR3 is made up of 18 amino acids. After removal of 1 base from V and 3 bases from J, the junction contained 12 bases not matched to a gene. The V gene's germline CDR1 is SGHTA and CDR2 FQGNSA. CDR3 amino acids: CASSLGDVTSGAYYEQYF. The CDR3 coding sequence is TGTGCCAGCAGCTTAGGCGACGTTACTAGCGGGGCTTACTACGAGCAGTACTTC. The full variable domain, in which reference TRBV7-2 and TRBJ2-7 provide the parts outside the CDR3, is GAGVSQSPSNKVTEKGKDVELRCDPISGHTALYWYRQSLGQGLEFLIYFQGNSAPDKSGLPSDRFSAERTGGSVSTLTIQRTQQEDSAVYLCASSLGDVTSGAYYEQYFGPGTRLTVT.

The chain carries TRBV12-5 and TRBJ1-4, with TRBD1 as a possible D gene (5 bases). Germline V lookup: CDR1 LGHNT, CDR2 FRNRAP. This CDR3 contains 14 residues. Trimming stripped 3 bases from V and 0 bases from J, with 5 bases between. DNA of the CDR3: TGTGCTAGTGGTTTAGGGGCAACTAATGAAAAACTGTTTTTT. This gives the protein CASGLGATNEKLFF.

The chain links TRBV5-1 to TRBJ2-2; 9 bases are a match to TRBD1. The germline gives CDR1 SGHRS, CDR2 YFSETQ. Germline trimming cut 7 bases from V and 5 bases from J; bases unmatched to any gene: 3. The CDR3 extends over 13 amino acids. CDR3 coding DNA: TGCGCCAGCCGGACAGGGGAAACCGGGGAGCTGTTTTTT. Translating it yields CASRTGETGELFF.

The chain joins TRBV5-4 to TRBJ2-5; TRBD2 matches at 7 bases. V lost 5 bases to trimming and J lost 2 bases; unmatched junction nucleotides: 6. This CDR3 contains 14 residues. The germline V gene has CDR1 SGHNT and CDR2 YYREEE (reference sequence). CDR3 coding DNA: TGTGCCAGCAGAACCTGGGGACTACAAGAGACCCAGTACTTC. It is translated as CASRTWGLQETQYF.